This T cell receptor beta chain is from a study of cytomegalovirus exposure and HLA in healthy donors. The primer mix had 60 Vbeta and 13 Jbeta primers. TCRdb's table, derived via immunoSEQ multiplex PCR, lists solely in-frame clones and lacks some. The profile shows some 190,000 clones, about four fifths of them singletons. The CDR3 runs to 15 residues. Trimming removed 3 bases at V and 1 base at J, with 11 bases between. The germline V gene has CDR1 MNHEY and CDR2 SMNVEV (reference sequence). This clone showed up just once. This receptor was taken from a young man in good health and CMV-seronegative. The V gene is TRBV27, the J gene TRBJ2-3; D is possibly TRBD2 (6 bases). Sequenced material: PBMCs. This CDR3 reads CASSFTSPGTDTQYF. DNA for the CDR3: TGTGCCAGCAGTTTCACTAGCCCCGGCACAGATACGCAGTATTTT.